This entry lists 5 T cell receptor beta chains sequenced from one sample in a study of cytomegalovirus exposure and HLA in healthy donors. PCR primers comprised 60 Vbeta and 13 Jbeta primers. TCRdb's copy holds only in-frame clones and misses some; the assay was immunoSEQ multiplex PCR. Of roughly 190,000 clones in the sample, 65% to 85% were seen once. Specimen: PBMCs. These receptors all come from a middle-aged man in good health and CMV-seropositive.

CDR3 region: CASSLGTGDSPLHF. In DNA form, the CDR3 reads TGTGCCAGCAGCTTGGGGACAGGGGATTCACCCCTCCACTTT. The chain employs TRBV5-6 and TRBJ1-6, with TRBD1 matching over 9 bases. Trimming removed 0 bases from V and 8 bases from J; junction bases left unmatched: 0. This CDR3 comprises 14 residues. CDR1 and CDR2 from the germline V gene are SGHDT and YYEEEE. The full variable domain, in which reference TRBV5-6 and TRBJ1-6 provide the parts outside the CDR3, is DAGVTQSPTHLIKTRGQQVTLRCSPKSGHDTVSWYQQALGQGPQFIFQYYEEEERQRGNFPDRFSGHQFPNYSSELNVNALLLGDSALYLCASSLGTGDSPLHFGNGTRLTVT.

For the CDR3, the DNA is TGTGCCAGCAGAGACTCGACAGGGGGTCTTCATCAGCCCCAGCATTTT. Its translation: CASRDSTGGLHQPQHF. V gene TRBV9 combines with J gene TRBJ1-5; 9 bases agree with TRBD1. The CDR3 totals 16 residues. V gave up 5 bases and J gave up 5 bases; unmatched junction bases: 11. Looked up from germline, CDR1 is SGDLS and CDR2 is YYNGEE.

This clone was seen more than once but under ten times. The V call is TRBV7-9, the J call TRBJ2-2; a weak D match, TRBD1 (5 bases). CDR1 is SEHNR and CDR2 is FQNEAQ in the germline V gene (reference sequence). This CDR3 contains 15 residues. Trimming removed 10 bases from V and 0 bases from J, with 15 bases in between. CDR3 loop: CATLPGSANTGELFF. For the CDR3, the DNA is TGTGCCACATTGCCAGGGTCGGCGAACACCGGGGAGCTGTTTTTT.

This chain links TRBV7-9 with TRBJ2-1; D is unclear. Trimming left V 5 bases short and J 6 bases short, with 14 bases between. From germline, CDR1 is SEHNR and CDR2 FQNEAQ (reference sequence). This CDR3 is built from 14 residues. CDR3 loop: CASSMTGAGNEQFF. In DNA, the CDR3 is TGTGCCAGCAGCATGACTGGCGCTGGCAATGAGCAGTTCTTC. Full variable domain (outside the CDR3, taken from reference TRBV7-9 and TRBJ2-1): DTGVSQNPRHKITKRGQNVTFRCDPISEHNRLYWYRQTLGQGPEFLTYFQNEAQLEKSRLLSDRFSAERPKGSFSTLEIQRTEQGDSAMYLCASSMTGAGNEQFFGPGTRLTVL.

This chain uses TRBV11-2 with TRBJ2-7; no firm D call. Germline assignment: CDR1 SGHAT and CDR2 FQNNGV. This CDR3 has 15 amino acids. Trimming stripped 0 bases from V and 2 bases from J, with 11 bases between. This CDR3 is CASSLESGRTYEQYF. The DNA of the CDR3 is TGTGCCAGCAGCTTAGAATCTGGCAGGACCTACGAGCAGTACTTC.